Listed here are 26 T cell receptor beta chains from one sample, sequenced in a study of blood T cell repertoires in COVID-19. Clones were read by immunoSEQ multiplex PCR, and TCRdb kept only the in-frame ones, dropping some. Among about 65,000 clones listed, roughly 80% were seen once. Sequenced sample: peripheral blood. These receptor sequences come from a man in his forties or fifties with COVID-19, enrolled during active disease.

J is TRBJ2-5 and V is TRBV5-1, with D perhaps matching TRBD1 (6 bases). Trimming left V 2 bases short and J 4 bases short, with 15 bases between. CDR3 length: 15 residues. CDR1 and CDR2 (germline): SGHRS, YFSETQ. In nucleotides, the CDR3 is TGCGCCAGCAGCTTATCCGGGACATCACGAGAGACCCAGTACTTC. Translating it yields CASSLSGTSRETQYF.

The chain joins TRBV19 to TRBJ2-7; 8 nucleotides match TRBD2. The germline V gene encodes CDR1 LNHDA and CDR2 SQIVND (reference sequence). The CDR3 runs to 16 residues. V gave up 5 bases and J gave up 2 bases; unmatched junction bases: 11. The CDR3 loop is CASSASSGSGTYEQYF. CDR3 DNA sequence: TGTGCCAGTAGTGCCTCCAGCGGGAGTGGGACCTACGAGCAGTACTTC.

The rearrangement joins TRBV11-2 to TRBJ2-2; perhaps TRBD2 as D (6 bases). The CDR3 is 16 residues long. The germline V gene has CDR1 SGHAT and CDR2 FQNNGV. V was trimmed by 5 bases and J by 1 base, leaving 14 bases between them. The CDR3 sequence is CASSHTGTQNTGELFF. The CDR3 nucleotides read TGTGCCAGCAGCCACACCGGGACTCAGAACACCGGGGAGCTGTTTTTT. The full variable domain, in which reference TRBV11-2 and TRBJ2-2 provide the parts outside the CDR3, is EAGVAQSPRYKIIEKRQSVAFWCNPISGHATLYWYQQILGQGPKLLIQFQNNGVVDDSQLPKDRFSAERLKGVDSTLKIQPAKLEDSAVYLCASSHTGTQNTGELFFGEGSRLTVL.

The CDR3 nucleotides are TGTGCCACCCGAATAGGACAGTCGAACACTGAAGCTTTCTTT. This gives the protein CATRIGQSNTEAFF. The chain is built from TRBV6-5 and TRBJ1-1; possibly TRBD1 for D (6 bases). There are 14 residues in the CDR3. The V and J ends lost 10 bases and 1 base respectively, with 16 bases between them. The V gene's germline CDR1 is MNHEY and CDR2 SVGAGI.

This chain joins TRBV9 and TRBJ1-5, with D possibly matching TRBD1 (5 bases). Germline-derived CDR1 and CDR2 are SGDLS and YYNGEE. The germline V and J ends were trimmed by 4 bases and 6 bases, with 17 bases remaining between them. This CDR3 is 15 amino acids long. The CDR3 DNA sequence: TGTGCCAGCAGCTACGGGGGATTAAGGGGTCAGCCCCAGCATTTT. It specifies CASSYGGLRGQPQHF.

The V call is TRBV7-9, the J call TRBJ2-7; D gene uncertain. The germline V gene has CDR1 SEHNR and CDR2 FQNEAQ (reference sequence). V was pared by 3 bases and J by 6 bases, with 6 bases between. This CDR3 has 11 amino acids. CDR3 in amino acids: CASSFMSEQYF. CDR3 sequence (DNA): TGTGCCAGCAGCTTTATGAGCGAGCAGTACTTC. Looking up the rest from reference TRBV7-9 and TRBJ2-7 gives the full variable domain: DTGVSQNPRHKITKRGQNVTFRCDPISEHNRLYWYRQTLGQGPEFLTYFQNEAQLEKSRLLSDRFSAERPKGSFSTLEIQRTEQGDSAMYLCASSFMSEQYFGPGTRLTVT.

The chain is built from TRBV2 and TRBJ2-5; D possibly corresponds to TRBD2 (6 bases). Germline V lookup: CDR1 SNHLY, CDR2 FYNNEI. The CDR3 covers 15 residues. With 4 bases removed from V and 4 bases from J, the gap between germline ends came to 16 bases. CDR3 region: CASSALRDSPETQYF. DNA for the CDR3: TGTGCCAGCAGTGCCCTCCGGGACTCACCAGAGACCCAGTACTTC.

The J gene is TRBJ2-3, the V gene TRBV5-1; TRBD2 agrees at 10 bases. Looked up from germline, CDR1 is SGHRS and CDR2 is YFSETQ. The CDR3 is made up of 15 amino acids. V gave up 0 bases and J gave up 3 bases; unmatched junction bases: 1. CDR3 DNA sequence: TGCGCCAGCAGCTTGGTACTAGCGGGAACAGATACGCAGTATTTT. This encodes CASSLVLAGTDTQYF.

This clone ranks as medium-sized. CDR3 sequence: CASSLGHSGASYEQYF. DNA for the CDR3: TGCGCCAGCAGCTTGGGCCACTCAGGGGCCTCCTACGAGCAGTACTTC. This sequence joins TRBV5-1 and TRBJ2-7, with TRBD1 as a possible D gene (6 bases). The CDR3 covers 16 residues. Trimming left V 0 bases short and J 0 bases short, with 13 bases between. Germline V lookup: CDR1 SGHRS, CDR2 YFSETQ. The full variable domain, in which reference TRBV5-1 and TRBJ2-7 provide the parts outside the CDR3, is KAGVTQTPRYLIKTRGQQVTLSCSPISGHRSVSWYQQTPGQGLQFLFEYFSETQRNKGNFPGRFSGRQFSNSRSEMNVSTLELGDSALYLCASSLGHSGASYEQYFGPGTRLTVT.

CDR3 loop: CASSRATYGEQYF. DNA of the CDR3: TGTGCCAGCAGCCGAGCTACCTACGGGGAGCAGTACTTC. The chain employs TRBV3-1 (or the pseudogene TRBV3-2) and TRBJ2-7; D gene unclear. The germline V and J ends were trimmed by 4 bases and 7 bases, with 14 bases remaining between them. The CDR3 sequence is 13 residues long. Germline CDR1 reads LGHDT; CDR2 reads YNNKEL (reference sequence).

V is TRBV2 and J is TRBJ2-4, with D perhaps TRBD1 (6 bases). Trimming removed 6 bases at V and 1 base at J, with 13 bases between. The CDR3 loop spans 15 amino acids. Per the germline V gene, CDR1 is SNHLY and CDR2 is FYNNEI. The CDR3 DNA sequence: TGTGCCAGCAGCTCAGGGGCAGTGGCCAAAAACATTCAGTACTTC. This sequence encodes CASSSGAVAKNIQYF.

This clone was picked up one time. The chain links TRBV7-9 to TRBJ1-1, with TRBD1 as a possible D gene (5 bases). Germline-derived CDR1 and CDR2 are SEHNR and FQNEAQ (reference sequence). CDR3 length: 13 amino acids. V gave up 1 base and J gave up 4 bases, with 7 bases separating them. CDR3 protein: CASSLDQGTEAFF. The CDR3 DNA reads TGTGCCAGCAGCTTAGATCAGGGCACTGAAGCTTTCTTT.

This sequence joins TRBV28 and TRBJ1-5, with D possibly TRBD1 on 5 matching bases. With 3 bases removed from V and 9 bases from J, the gap between germline ends came to 6 bases. The CDR3 runs to 11 residues. Germline V gene lookup returns CDR1 MDHEN and CDR2 SYDVKM. DNA for the CDR3: TGTGCCAGCAGTTTTCAGGGGCCCCAGCATTTT. Translation gives CASSFQGPQHF.

The chain links TRBV28 to TRBJ2-7, with 12 nucleotides matching TRBD2. Germline V gene data show CDR1 as MDHEN and CDR2 as SYDVKM. The CDR3 is 15 residues long. Unmatched junction bases numbered 6, after V lost 4 bases and J lost 5 bases. DNA for the CDR3: TGTGCCAGCAGTTCCAGACTAGCGGGAGAGGACGAGCAGTACTTC. Its protein is CASSSRLAGEDEQYF. Using reference TRBV28 and TRBJ2-7 for the parts outside the CDR3, the full variable domain is DVKVTQSSRYLVKRTGEKVFLECVQDMDHENMFWYRQDPGLGLRLIYFSYDVKMKEKGDIPEGYSVSREKKERFSLILESASTNQTSMYLCASSSRLAGEDEQYFGPGTRLTVT.

This clone has just one count. The genes are TRBV28 and TRBJ2-3; possible D gene TRBD1, 6 bases. The CDR3 extends over 14 amino acids. The V gene lost 5 bases and the J gene lost 3 bases, with 12 bases spanning the gap. The germline CDR1 and CDR2 sequences are MDHEN and SYDVKM. The CDR3 region is CASSPTGRTDTQYF. The CDR3 DNA reads TGTGCCAGCAGTCCTACAGGGAGAACAGATACGCAGTATTTT.

This rearrangement joins TRBV20-1 to TRBJ2-3; no clear D gene. There are 11 residues in the CDR3. Per the germline V gene, CDR1 is DFQATT and CDR2 is SNEGSKA (reference sequence). Trimming took 2 bases from V and 4 from J, leaving 4 bases between them. CDR3 protein: CSARKPDTQYF. The CDR3 DNA follows: TGCAGTGCTAGAAAGCCAGATACGCAGTATTTT.

The gene calls are TRBV24-1 and TRBJ2-1, with 7 bases identical to TRBD1. CDR1 and CDR2 (germline): KGHDR, SFDVKD. J gave up 1 base and V 4 bases, and 6 bases lay outside the gene matches. There are 16 residues in the CDR3. The CDR3 bases are TGTGCCACCAGTGACCGCCGGGACAGATCCTACAATGAGCAGTTCTTC. Protein product: CATSDRRDRSYNEQFF.

The chain employs TRBV2 and TRBJ2-3, with TRBD1 matching over 10 bases. CDR1 and CDR2 (germline): SNHLY, FYNNEI. The ends lost 8 bases at V and 5 bases at J; junction bases unmatched: 7. The length of the CDR3 is 14 residues. The CDR3 is CASSKDRGEDTQYF. The CDR3 DNA is TGTGCCAGCTCCAAGGACAGGGGGGAAGATACGCAGTATTTT.

This chain connects TRBV30 to TRBJ2-7; 7 positions agree with TRBD1. This CDR3 has 12 amino acids. CDR1 and CDR2 from the germline V gene are GTSNPN and SVGIG (reference sequence). The junction had 3 bases not matched to a gene; V was cut back by 5 bases and J by 2 bases. CDR3 nucleotide sequence: TGTGCCTGGGACAGGGCAACCTACGAGCAGTACTTC. Its protein is CAWDRATYEQYF.

The chain recombines TRBV11-1 with TRBJ2-7, with 10 bases lining up with TRBD1. CDR1 SGHAT and CDR2 FQDESV come from the germline V gene (reference sequence). The CDR3 runs 15 residues. V was clipped by 5 bases and J by 2 bases; unmatched bases: 6. DNA of the CDR3: TGTGCCAGCAGCCGCGGGACAGGGGCACCCTACGAGCAGTACTTC. Translation gives CASSRGTGAPYEQYF.

The gene calls are TRBV20-1 and TRBJ2-1; 8 nucleotides align to TRBD2. Germline trimming cut 1 base from V and 15 bases from J; bases unmatched to any gene: 5. Germline V CDR1 and CDR2: DFQATT, SNEGSKA (reference sequence). The CDR3 covers 11 residues. CDR3 loop: CSARAVAGSFF. As DNA, the CDR3 is TGCAGTGCTAGAGCGGTAGCGGGGTCGTTCTTC.

V usage is TRBV9 and J usage is TRBJ2-1, with 8 positions matching TRBD2. Per the germline V gene, CDR1 is SGDLS and CDR2 is YYNGEE. The CDR3 extends over 17 amino acids. Trimming cost V 0 bases and J 7 bases; bases outside gene matches: 12. CDR3 bases: TGTGCCAGCAGCGTAGGGACCGGGACTAGGACCGAAAATGAGCAGTTCTTC. Translating gives CASSVGTGTRTENEQFF.

The table lists this clone with a count of one. This chain uses TRBV30 with TRBJ2-5; possible D gene TRBD1, 5 bases. The germline V gene has CDR1 GTSNPN and CDR2 SVGIG (reference sequence). With 0 bases removed from V and 7 bases from J, the gap between germline ends came to 15 bases. The CDR3 sequence is 14 residues long. CDR3 amino acids: CAWSVLDTQGTQYF. The CDR3 DNA reads as TGTGCCTGGAGTGTACTGGACACCCAGGGGACCCAGTACTTC.

V and J are TRBV5-1 and TRBJ2-7; D ambiguous. CDR1 and CDR2 (germline): SGHRS, YFSETQ. V gave up 2 bases and J gave up 3 bases, with 9 bases separating them. The CDR3 has 13 amino acids. CDR3 sequence: CASSLDSVYEQYF. The CDR3 DNA reads as TGCGCCAGCAGCTTAGACTCCGTCTACGAGCAGTACTTC.

V gene TRBV4-1 combines with J gene TRBJ1-4; 12 bases line up with TRBD1. The trim removed 4 bases at V and 8 bases at J, leaving 11 bases unmatched. The CDR3 is made up of 17 amino acids. The germline V gene has CDR1 MGHRA and CDR2 YSYEKL. CDR3 bases: TGCGCCAGCAGCCGGCGACCGGGACAGGGGGCTGGGGAAAAACTGTTTTTT. This codes for CASSRRPGQGAGEKLFF.

V is TRBV27 and J is TRBJ2-3; D gene ambiguous. From germline, CDR1 is MNHEY and CDR2 SMNVEV (reference sequence). Between the trimmed V and J ends, which lost 6 bases and 0 bases, there was a span of 16 bases. This CDR3 comprises 16 residues. The CDR3 DNA is TGTGCCAGCAGAAGACCCTTCACAGCTAGCACAGATACGCAGTATTTT. This gives the protein CASRRPFTASTDTQYF.